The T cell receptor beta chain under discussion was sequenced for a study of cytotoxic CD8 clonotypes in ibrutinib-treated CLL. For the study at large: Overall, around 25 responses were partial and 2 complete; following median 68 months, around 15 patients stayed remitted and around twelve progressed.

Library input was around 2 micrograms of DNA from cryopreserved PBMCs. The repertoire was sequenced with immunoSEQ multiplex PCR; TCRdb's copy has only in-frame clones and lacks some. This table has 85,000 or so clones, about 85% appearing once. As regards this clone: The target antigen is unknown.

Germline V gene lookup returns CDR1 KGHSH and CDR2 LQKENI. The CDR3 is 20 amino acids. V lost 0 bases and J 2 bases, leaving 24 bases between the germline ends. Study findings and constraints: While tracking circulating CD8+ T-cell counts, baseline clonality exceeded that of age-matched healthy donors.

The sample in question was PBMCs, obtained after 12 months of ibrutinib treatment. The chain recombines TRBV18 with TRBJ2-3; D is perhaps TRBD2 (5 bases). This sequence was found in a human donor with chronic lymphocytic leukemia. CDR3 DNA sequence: TGTGCCAGCTCACCACCGGGTGTCCCCGGAGGAGTCCCAACCACAGATACGCAGTATTTT. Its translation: CASSPPGVPGGVPTTDTQYF.